The present entry profiles one TCR beta chain with its context. Its specificity is unknown. One end of the junction does not line up with germline, which may come from a read error. This specimen comes from a study of OX40 agonist ivuxolimab in advanced cancers. Study-level points and caveats: Near-lowest levels of clonal expansion characterized partial responders at 0.1-3.0 mg/kg.

The method was immunoSEQ multiplex PCR; TCRdb's version includes in-frame clones alone and lacks a portion of them. This table has 50,000 or so clones, around 90% appearing once. Germline loops: CDR1 MDHEN, CDR2 SYDVKM. This CDR3 has 23 residues. Specimen: CD4+ or CD8+ T cells sorted from blood, collected in a trial of the OX40 agonist ivuxolimab. J is TRBJ2-3 and V is TRBV28, with D maybe TRBD1 (5 bases). This sequence was found in an adult with an advanced solid tumor such as melanoma, head and neck, liver or kidney cancer. CDR3 sequence: CASSLFPPLFRQTEISSTDTQYF. In DNA, the CDR3 is TGTGCCAGCAGCTTATTCCCCCCCCTTTTCCGACAGACCGAGATTTCTAGCACAGATACGCAGTATTTT. The variable domain in full, with the rest retrieved from reference TRBV28 and TRBJ2-3, is DVKVTQSSRYLVKRTGEKVFLECVQDMDHENMFWYRQDPGLGLRLIYFSYDVKMKEKGDIPEGYSVSREKKERFSLILESASTNQTSMYLCASSLFPPLFRQTEISSTDTQYFGPGTRLTVL.